Following are 32 T cell receptor beta chains from one sample sequenced in a study of OX40 agonist ivuxolimab in advanced cancers. Repertoires were generated with immunoSEQ multiplex PCR, while TCRdb's copy carries only in-frame clones and drops some. The table has around 80,000 clones, about 88% seen once; the top ten hold roughly 0.7%. The starting material was CD4+ or CD8+ T cells sorted from blood, obtained in a trial of the OX40 agonist ivuxolimab. The receptor source for this set is an adult with an advanced solid tumor such as melanoma, head and neck, liver or kidney cancer.

This chain uses TRBV7-3 with TRBJ2-2; D perhaps matches TRBD2 (5 bases). The CDR3 spans 13 residues. Between the trimmed V and J ends, which lost 3 bases and 6 bases, there was a span of 8 bases. Germline CDR1 is SGHTA and CDR2 is FQGTGA. This CDR3 reads CASSFLEAGELFF. The CDR3 DNA sequence: TGTGCCAGCAGCTTTTTGGAGGCCGGGGAGCTGTTTTTT.

The chain employs TRBV7-2 and TRBJ2-5; 9 bases fit TRBD2. Losses at the gene ends were 2 bases for V and 5 bases for J; bases not matched to a gene: 6. The CDR3 length is 15 residues. CDR1 is SGHTA and CDR2 is FQGNSA in the germline V gene. The CDR3 protein is CASSLSGLARETQYF. CDR3 DNA sequence: TGTGCCAGCAGCTTATCGGGACTAGCACGGGAGACCCAGTACTTC.

The rearrangement joins TRBV19 to TRBJ1-1; D is ambiguous. The CDR3 is made up of 13 amino acids. V lost 5 bases, J lost 1 base, and 8 bases lay in between. CDR1 and CDR2 from the germline V gene are LNHDA and SQIVND (reference sequence). CDR3 DNA sequence: TGTGCCAGTAGTCAGACAAGGAACACTGAAGCTTTCTTT. Translation: CASSQTRNTEAFF.

CDR3 sequence reads: CVTRGDYGYTF. Here the CDR3 DNA reads TGTGTAACCAGGGGCGACTATGGCTACACCTTC. This chain uses TRBV28 with TRBJ1-2, with a possible D match to TRBD1 (6 bases). Germline CDR1 and CDR2: MDHEN and SYDVKM. CDR3 length: 11 residues.

The chain uses TRBV13 and TRBJ2-5, with D perhaps matching TRBD1 or TRBD2 (5 bases each). V was shortened by 5 bases and J by 1 base, with 23 bases between the two germline ends. This CDR3 is 18 amino acids long. Germline V lookup: CDR1 PRHDT, CDR2 FYEKMQ (reference sequence). CDR3 region: CASSPGGRTMTFQETQYF. DNA for the CDR3: TGTGCCAGCAGCCCTGGGGGACGGACAATGACCTTCCAAGAGACCCAGTACTTC.

The V gene is TRBV7-3, the J gene TRBJ1-1; TRBD1 might be the D (5 bases). V dropped 3 bases and J dropped 6 bases, with 17 bases sitting between them. The CDR3 is 15 residues long. Per the germline V gene, CDR1 is SGHTA and CDR2 is FQGTGA. The CDR3 nucleotides read TGTGCCAGCAGCTTGACCGGAGGGGTTGGGGCTGAAGCTTTCTTT. It specifies CASSLTGGVGAEAFF.

This clone was observed once. In nucleotides, the CDR3 is TGTGCCAGCAGCCGCCCTGGGGGGAGGGGAGAGCAGTACTTC. This gives the protein CASSRPGGRGEQYF. The chain recombines TRBV14 with TRBJ2-7, with 7 bases lining up with TRBD2. CDR1 is SGHDN and CDR2 is FVKESK in the germline V gene. Losses at the gene ends were 4 bases for V and 7 bases for J; bases not matched to a gene: 10. This CDR3 comprises 14 residues.

V and J are TRBV5-1 and TRBJ2-7, with D unresolved. Germline CDR1 SGHRS, CDR2 YFSETQ. Trimming stripped 0 bases from V and 3 bases from J, with 10 bases between. The CDR3 contains 14 residues. The CDR3 spells CASSLVSTNYEQYF. CDR3 sequence (DNA): TGCGCCAGCAGCTTGGTAAGCACGAACTACGAGCAGTACTTC.

The CDR3 is CAWTPRGLYTEAFF. DNA for the CDR3: TGTGCCTGGACCCCCCGGGGGCTGTACACTGAAGCTTTCTTT. The V call is TRBV30, the J call TRBJ1-1, with a weak D call TRBD1 (6 bases). The CDR3 spans 14 residues. V lost 4 bases and J 3 bases, leaving 15 bases between the germline ends. In germline, CDR1 is GTSNPN, CDR2 SVGIG (reference sequence).

J is TRBJ2-5 and V is TRBV13, with a weak D call TRBD2 (5 bases). Germline V CDR1 and CDR2: PRHDT, FYEKMQ (reference sequence). The CDR3 consists of 15 residues. Trimming stripped 5 bases from V and 5 bases from J, with 18 bases between. The CDR3 region is CASSRRERAAETQYF. CDR3 in DNA: TGTGCCAGCAGCCGAAGAGAGAGGGCCGCGGAGACCCAGTACTTC.

The rearrangement uses TRBV2 and TRBJ1-2; D unresolved. The CDR3 extends over 13 amino acids. V was trimmed by 5 bases and J by 0 bases, leaving 7 bases between them. The germline gives CDR1 SNHLY, CDR2 FYNNEI. As DNA, the CDR3 is TGTGCCAGCAGTTTGCGGGCTAACTATGGCTACACCTTC. Protein: CASSLRANYGYTF. The full variable domain, its missing parts supplied by reference TRBV2 and TRBJ1-2, is EPEVTQTPSHQVTQMGQEVILRCVPISNHLYFYWYRQILGQKVEFLVSFYNNEISEKSEIFDDQFSVERPDGSNFTLKIRSTKLEDSAMYFCASSLRANYGYTFGSGTRLTVV.

V usage is TRBV5-5 and J usage is TRBJ2-2, with 8 bases identical to TRBD1. After removal of 2 bases from V and 5 bases from J, the junction contained 5 bases not matched to a gene. The CDR3 sequence is 15 residues long. The V gene's germline CDR1 is SGHKS and CDR2 YYEKEE (reference sequence). DNA of the CDR3: TGTGCCAGCAGCTTAAGGACAGGGCGGACCGGGGAGCTGTTTTTT. Its protein is CASSLRTGRTGELFF.

This clone appeared once. The chain joins TRBV6-1 to TRBJ2-2, with a weak D call TRBD1 (6 bases). This CDR3 has 16 amino acids. Deletions cut 2 bases from V and 4 bases from J, with 14 bases between. Germline values: CDR1 MNHNS, CDR2 SASEGT. CDR3 region: CASSENAGVVTGELFF. The CDR3 DNA reads TGTGCCAGCAGTGAAAACGCAGGGGTGGTCACCGGGGAGCTGTTTTTT.

The gene calls are TRBV30 and TRBJ1-5; 7 bases fit TRBD1. V dropped 5 bases and J dropped 7; count of bases not matched to a gene: 17. Per the germline V gene, CDR1 is GTSNPN and CDR2 is SVGIG (reference sequence). The CDR3 runs to 16 residues. The CDR3 DNA reads as TGTGCCTGGGGCGCGAAATCGGGACAGAACATACAGCCCCAGCATTTT. It specifies CAWGAKSGQNIQPQHF. The variable domain in full, completed from reference TRBV30 and TRBJ1-5, reads SQTIHQWPATLVQPVGSPLSLECTVEGTSNPNLYWYRQAAGRGLQLLFYSVGIGQISSEVPQNLSASRPQDRQFILSSKKLLLSDSGFYLCAWGAKSGQNIQPQHFGDGTRLSIL.

The chain links TRBV6-5 to TRBJ2-7; tentatively, D is TRBD2 (6 bases). The germline V and J ends were trimmed by 7 bases and 3 bases, with 19 bases remaining between them. The CDR3 sequence is 15 residues long. Germline-derived CDR1 and CDR2 are MNHEY and SVGAGI. The CDR3 reads CASKRDGGVNYEQYF. Here the CDR3 DNA reads TGTGCCAGCAAGAGGGATGGCGGGGTTAACTACGAGCAGTACTTC.

The rearrangement joins TRBV19 to TRBJ2-3; the match to TRBD2 covers 10 bases. Per the germline V gene, CDR1 is LNHDA and CDR2 is SQIVND (reference sequence). The CDR3 is 14 residues long. The trim removed 5 bases at V and 11 bases at J, leaving 10 bases unmatched. The CDR3 reads CASSLPSSGRGQYF. In DNA form, the CDR3 reads TGTGCCAGTAGTCTCCCCTCTAGCGGGAGAGGGCAGTATTTT.

The chain recombines TRBV2 with TRBJ2-3, with a weak D call TRBD1 (5 bases). Trimming pared 6 bases from V and 0 bases from J, leaving 13 bases between. The CDR3 sequence is 15 residues long. The germline V gene has CDR1 SNHLY and CDR2 FYNNEI. The CDR3 sequence: CASRVEQASTDTQYF. CDR3 nucleotide sequence: TGTGCCAGCAGGGTCGAACAGGCTAGCACAGATACGCAGTATTTT.

This chain joins TRBV5-6 and TRBJ1-1; D gene unclear. Germline values: CDR1 SGHDT, CDR2 YYEEEE. The CDR3 is 14 amino acids. Trimming cost V 5 bases and J 1 base, with 12 bases left between them. CDR3 nucleotide sequence: TGTGCCAGCAGTTTTGGACGATGGAACACTGAAGCTTTCTTT. Its protein is CASSFGRWNTEAFF.

V and J are TRBV6-5 and TRBJ2-3; no firm D call. The CDR3 is 13 residues long. Germline-derived CDR1 and CDR2 are MNHEY and SVGAGI. V was pared by 4 bases and J by 6 bases, with 11 bases between. The CDR3 bases are TGTGCCAGCAGTTCGGCATTGAGGGATACGCAGTATTTT. Residues: CASSSALRDTQYF.

The J gene is TRBJ2-7, the V gene TRBV6-1, with a weak D call TRBD2 (6 bases). The V gene's germline CDR1 is MNHNS and CDR2 SASEGT. Deletions cut 6 bases from V and 7 bases from J, with 13 bases between. The CDR3 is 12 amino acids. CDR3 in DNA: TGTGCCAGCAGCCCCACTAGCAGGGAGCAGTACTTC. Protein sequence: CASSPTSREQYF.

The chain joins TRBV27 to TRBJ2-3; TRBD2 aligns across 7 bases. The CDR3 has 17 amino acids. With V trimmed by 5 bases and J by 1 base, 12 bases remained unmatched. CDR1 is MNHEY and CDR2 is SMNVEV in the germline V gene (reference sequence). The CDR3 coding sequence is TGTGCCAGCAGTCCCCCCTTGGGCGGGAGTGGCACAGATACGCAGTATTTT. This encodes CASSPPLGGSGTDTQYF.

This clone was recorded only once. The V gene is TRBV5-5, the J gene TRBJ2-6; possible D gene TRBD1, 6 bases. This CDR3 has 15 residues. Germline V gives CDR1 SGHKS, CDR2 YYEKEE (reference sequence). Trimming removed 2 bases at V and 2 bases at J, with 8 bases between. The CDR3: CASSLQGTGANVLTF. In DNA, the CDR3 is TGTGCCAGCAGCTTACAGGGAACTGGGGCCAACGTCCTGACTTTC.

The chain uses TRBV19 and TRBJ1-4; D is perhaps TRBD1 (6 bases). This CDR3 has 14 amino acids. CDR1 is LNHDA, CDR2 SQIVND, per germline (reference sequence). V was shortened by 5 bases and J by 3 bases, with 10 bases between the two germline ends. The CDR3 reads CASSLGGPNEKLFF. DNA for the CDR3: TGTGCCAGTAGTTTAGGGGGACCTAATGAAAAACTGTTTTTT.

The rearrangement links TRBV10-3 to TRBJ1-2, with TRBD1 identical over 7 bases. This CDR3 region has 13 residues. With V trimmed by 3 bases and J by 5 bases, 3 bases remained unmatched. Germline loops: CDR1 ENHRY, CDR2 SYGVKD. As DNA, the CDR3 is TGTGCCATCAGTGAAGGACAGGAATATGGCTACACCTTC. It translates to CAISEGQEYGYTF.

About this clone: Within the sample, other DNA sequences also encode this same CDR3. V and J are TRBV30 and TRBJ1-2, with TRBD1 as a possible D gene (6 bases). Germline lookup yields CDR1 GTSNPN and CDR2 SVGIG (reference sequence). V lost 0 bases to trimming and J lost 0 bases, with 11 bases between them. This CDR3 is 15 amino acids long. Written as DNA, the CDR3 is TGTGCCTGGAGTGTACAGGGAGTTGCTAACTATGGCTACACCTTC. It is translated as CAWSVQGVANYGYTF. Based on the CDR3 plus reference TRBV30 and TRBJ1-2, the full variable domain is SQTIHQWPATLVQPVGSPLSLECTVEGTSNPNLYWYRQAAGRGLQLLFYSVGIGQISSEVPQNLSASRPQDRQFILSSKKLLLSDSGFYLCAWSVQGVANYGYTFGSGTRLTVV.

This clone was observed a handful of times. The V and J genes are TRBV9 and TRBJ1-2; 7 bases fit TRBD1. From germline, CDR1 is SGDLS and CDR2 YYNGEE. This CDR3 is 16 amino acids long. J was trimmed by 6 bases and V by 4 bases; bases with no gene match: 15. The CDR3 DNA reads as TGTGCCAGCAGCCCTAGGGACAGTGGATGGGGGAATGGCTACACCTTC. Translated, it gives CASSPRDSGWGNGYTF. The variable domain in full, with the rest retrieved from reference TRBV9 and TRBJ1-2, is DSGVTQTPKHLITATGQRVTLRCSPRSGDLSVYWYQQSLDQGLQFLIQYYNGEERAKGNILERFSAQQFPDLHSELNLSSLELGDSALYFCASSPRDSGWGNGYTFGSGTRLTVV.

This rearrangement joins TRBV10-1 to TRBJ1-1; TRBD1 might be the D (6 bases). Deletions cut 9 bases from V and 4 bases from J, with 15 bases between. The CDR3 is 13 amino acids. Germline V gives CDR1 WNHNN, CDR2 SYGVQD (reference sequence). CDR3 in amino acids: CASQWGGGTEAFF. The CDR3 DNA is TGCGCCAGTCAGTGGGGAGGGGGCACTGAAGCTTTCTTT.

The chain uses TRBV19 and TRBJ1-1; 8 bases line up with TRBD1. After removal of 7 bases from V and 2 bases from J, the junction contained 9 bases not matched to a gene. The CDR3 is 15 amino acids. CDR1 LNHDA and CDR2 SQIVND come from the germline V gene (reference sequence). In DNA form, the CDR3 reads TGTGCCAGTAATTCTCCGGGACAGGCTAACACTGAAGCTTTCTTT. This translates into CASNSPGQANTEAFF. The complete variable domain, with remaining parts taken from reference TRBV19 and TRBJ1-1, reads DGGITQSPKYLFRKEGQNVTLSCEQNLNHDAMYWYRQDPGQGLRLIYYSQIVNDFQKGDIAEGYSVSREKKESFPLTVTSAQKNPTAFYLCASNSPGQANTEAFFGQGTRLTVV.

The rearrangement joins TRBV7-3 to TRBJ1-1; D is possibly TRBD1 (5 bases). This CDR3 is 15 amino acids long. Germline V gene sequence: CDR1 SGHTA, CDR2 FQGTGA. V gave up 2 bases and J gave up 5 bases, with 15 bases separating them. The CDR3 DNA reads as TGTGCCAGCAGCTTACTCGGGACCGAGGATACTGAAGCTTTCTTT. Its translation is CASSLLGTEDTEAFF.

The rearrangement uses TRBV7-6 and TRBJ2-5; 7 bases line up with TRBD2. Germline values: CDR1 SGHVS, CDR2 FNYEAQ. The CDR3 is made up of 14 amino acids. Unmatched junction bases numbered 3, after V lost 0 bases and J lost 5 bases. The CDR3 here is CASSLAGGDETQYF. The CDR3 nucleotides read TGTGCCAGCAGCTTAGCGGGAGGGGATGAGACCCAGTACTTC.

The genes are TRBV30 and TRBJ2-1; D could derive from TRBD1 or TRBD2 (5 bases each). Germline V gene lookup returns CDR1 GTSNPN and CDR2 SVGIG (reference sequence). CDR3 size: 13 residues. The ends were cut back, 8 bases at V and 2 bases at J, with 13 bases in the middle. In DNA form, the CDR3 reads TGTGCCCTTCAGGGTAGCGCCTACAATGAGCAGTTCTTC. The encoded protein is CALQGSAYNEQFF.

CDR3 nucleotide sequence: TGCGCCAGCAGCTTGGGCCGGGGAGTCTATGGCTACACCTTC. Its translation: CASSLGRGVYGYTF. The V gene is TRBV5-1, the J gene TRBJ1-2; D is ambiguous. This CDR3 has 14 amino acids. Per germline, CDR1 SGHRS and CDR2 YFSETQ. Trimming pared 0 bases from V and 4 bases from J, leaving 10 bases between. The full variable domain, its missing parts supplied by reference TRBV5-1 and TRBJ1-2, is KAGVTQTPRYLIKTRGQQVTLSCSPISGHRSVSWYQQTPGQGLQFLFEYFSETQRNKGNFPGRFSGRQFSNSRSEMNVSTLELGDSALYLCASSLGRGVYGYTFGSGTRLTVV.